A selection of T cell receptor beta chains follows, all from one sample in a study of early T cells in non-severe SARS-CoV-2 infection. TCRdb re-called the 5' RACE reads through MiXCR, storing one row per CDR3 protein. The data contain about 71,000 distinct CDR3 sequences, roughly 13% of them singletons. The sample comprised whole blood. The receptor set was obtained from an adult who was a healthcare worker with PCR-confirmed SARS-CoV-2 infection or an uninfected control (not recorded which). Both conserved end residues are part of each CDR3. Each record gives: D gene, V gene, J gene, clone size, CDR3 DNA, CDR3 protein. D genes are given only for firm matches. Size is stated for part of the rows, as once, few or many counts, or as a class when the clone is expanded.

TRBD2,TRBV25-1,TRBJ2-3,NA,TGTGCCAGCAGCCCTAGCGGACCAGATACGCAGTATTTT,CASSPSGPDTQYF
NA,TRBV29-1,TRBJ2-6,many,TGCAGCGTTGCAGCGGGACAGGATGGGGCCAACGTCCTGACTTTC,CSVAAGQDGANVLTF
TRBD2,TRBV3-1,TRBJ2-1,many,TGTGCCAGCAGCCCTTCGCTAGCGGGGGGGCTTTATGAGCAGTTCTTC,CASSPSLAGGLYEQFF
TRBD1,TRBV28,TRBJ1-2,NA,TGTGCCAGCAGCTTGGGGGACAGAGTCGGTGGCTACACCTTC,CASSLGDRVGGYTF
NA,TRBV28,TRBJ2-6,NA,TGTGCCAGCAATAATGGATCTGGGGCCAACGTCCTGACTTTC,CASNNGSGANVLTF
NA,TRBV4-2,TRBJ1-1,NA,TGTGCCAGCAGCCAAGATGGAGGGGACCTAGCTTTCTTT,CASSQDGGDLAFF
TRBD2,TRBV7-8,TRBJ2-1,once,TGTGCCAGCAGCCGGACTAGCTCCCTAGGTAATGAGCAGTTCTTC,CASSRTSSLGNEQFF
NA,TRBV11-1,TRBJ2-7,NA,TGTGCCAGCAGCTTAGCGAAGGCCTCCTACGAGCAGTACTTC,CASSLAKASYEQYF
TRBD2,TRBV7-3,TRBJ2-3,NA,TGTGCCAGCAGCTCCTATAGCGGGGGGGACACAGATACGCAGTATTTT,CASSSYSGGDTDTQYF
TRBD2,TRBV11-1,TRBJ2-1,many,TGTGCCAGCAGCGAACTAGCGGGGGCCTACAATGAGCAGTTCTTC,CASSELAGAYNEQFF
TRBD2,TRBV20-1,TRBJ2-1,few,TGCAGTGCTTCTGGACTAGCGGGGGCGCGAGGAAATGAGCAGTTCTTC,CSASGLAGARGNEQFF
NA,TRBV20-1,TRBJ2-3,many,TGCAGTGCTAGAGATCCGGGCAGCACAGATACGCAGTATTTT,CSARDPGSTDTQYF
NA,TRBV20-1,TRBJ2-3,NA,TGCAGTGCTAGAGATTACCTAGAGGGGGGGGACTTACAAACAGATACGCAGTATTTT,CSARDYLEGGDLQTDTQYF
TRBD1,TRBV11-1,TRBJ1-2,NA,TGTGCCAGCAGCTTATCGACAGGGGGCCTCTATGGCTACACCTTC,CASSLSTGGLYGYTF
NA,TRBV18,TRBJ2-7,few,TGTGCCAGCTCACCGGATGAGGGGGGCGAGCAGTACTTC,CASSPDEGGEQYF
NA,TRBV7-9,TRBJ1-5,many,TGTGCCAGCAGACGGGACCCGCAGGGGCCCCAGCATTTT,CASRRDPQGPQHF
TRBD2,TRBV28,TRBJ2-1,many,TGTGCCAGCAACCCCGCGGGGGGGCCCCGAAATGAGCAGTTCTTC,CASNPAGGPRNEQFF
NA,TRBV29-1,TRBJ2-5,NA,TGCAGCGTCAGGACAACCGAAGAGACCCAGTACTTC,CSVRTTEETQYF
NA,TRBV18,TRBJ2-1,few,TGTGCCAGCGGAAGGGGTCAAAGCTCCTACAATGAGCAGTTCTTC,CASGRGQSSYNEQFF
TRBD2,TRBV7-3,TRBJ2-1,many,TGTGCCAGCAGCTCCGAGAGACTAGCAATCAATGAGCAGTTCTTC,CASSSERLAINEQFF
NA,TRBV10-2,TRBJ1-5,NA,TGCGCCAGCAGTGATAGCACCACTAGGAATCAGCCCCAGCATTTT,CASSDSTTRNQPQHF
TRBD2,TRBV27,TRBJ2-1,few,TGTGCCAGCTATGGGAGGGGAAGAGGAAATGAGCAGTTCTTC,CASYGRGRGNEQFF
TRBD1,TRBV7-8,TRBJ1-2,few,TGTGCCAGCAGCAATAGCAGGGGACAGGGCTATGGCTACACCTTC,CASSNSRGQGYGYTF
TRBD1,TRBV7-2,TRBJ1-6,few,TGTGCCAGCAGCTTAGTGGGACAGCGGGGTAATTCACCCCTCCACTTT,CASSLVGQRGNSPLHF
NA,TRBV6-5,TRBJ2-7,few,TGTGCCAGCAGTTACGCGACCGGGACTTCATCCTACGAGCAGTACTTC,CASSYATGTSSYEQYF
NA,TRBV28,TRBJ2-7,NA,TGTGCCAGCAGCTTAGAGACAGGATCAACCTACGAGCAGTACTTC,CASSLETGSTYEQYF
NA,TRBV14,TRBJ2-1,many,TGTGCCAGCAGCCAAGGCCCTCTTGGCAGGGTGTCCTACAATGAGCAGTTCTTC,CASSQGPLGRVSYNEQFF
NA,TRBV7-9,TRBJ1-3,few,TGTGCCAGCAGCTTATACGTGGGAAACACCATATATTTT,CASSLYVGNTIYF
TRBD1,TRBV6-1,TRBJ2-7,few,TGTGCCAGCAGTGTACGGGAGAGGGGGACAGGGAATTACGAGCAGTACTTC,CASSVRERGTGNYEQYF
NA,TRBV7-7,TRBJ1-1,NA,TGTGCCAGCAGCTTACGGCTAAACACTGAAGCTTTCTTT,CASSLRLNTEAFF
NA,TRBV11-2,TRBJ2-7,many,TGTGCCAGCAGCCCCTCCCGGGTGTGGGGACTGGAGTACGAGCAGTACTTC,CASSPSRVWGLEYEQYF
NA,TRBV9,TRBJ2-3,few,TGTGCCAGCAGCATCCGATGGGGGGCTAGCACAGATACGCAGTATTTT,CASSIRWGASTDTQYF
NA,TRBV11-1,TRBJ2-2,NA,TGTGCCAGCAGCTTAAACGTAGGCGGAGGGGAGCTGTTTTTT,CASSLNVGGGELFF
TRBD1,TRBV28,TRBJ1-1,NA,TGTGCCAGCAGTCCAGGGGGTTTGGTGAACACTGAAGCTTTCTTT,CASSPGGLVNTEAFF
NA,TRBV4-1,TRBJ1-2,NA,TGCGCCAGCAGGCCAACGGACGGAGACGGGTATGGCTACACCTTC,CASRPTDGDGYGYTF
NA,TRBV5-4,TRBJ2-3,NA,TGTGCCAGCAGCTTGAGAACAGATACGCAGTATTTT,CASSLRTDTQYF
NA,TRBV6-6,TRBJ1-2,NA,TGTGCCAGCACTGCAGGGGATGGCTACACCTTC,CASTAGDGYTF
NA,TRBV20-1,TRBJ1-5,NA,TGCAGTGCTGGCGGGGCAGCCTTTAGCAATCAGCCCCAGCATTTT,CSAGGAAFSNQPQHF
NA,TRBV13,TRBJ2-3,NA,TGTGCCAGCAGCTTAGGCCGCACAGATACGCAGTATTTT,CASSLGRTDTQYF
NA,TRBV12-5,TRBJ2-3,many,TGTGCTAGCACACTCCGGGACACAGATACGCAGTATTTT,CASTLRDTDTQYF